These 24 T cell receptor beta chains originate from one sample sequenced in a study of T-cell memory formation after mild COVID-19. MiXCR, run by TCRdb on the 5' RACE reads, gives a single entry per CDR3 protein. Among 350,000 or so distinct CDR3 sequences, 21% were seen once, and the ten largest hold about an eighth. Sequenced: PBMCs or a T cell subset sorted from them (not recorded which). Every receptor here comes from an adult woman who had mild COVID-19 (a few samples of this study predate the infection). Cell type and time point are not known.

The rearrangement joins TRBV6-2 or TRBV6-3 to TRBJ1-1; 7 bases fit TRBD1. The CDR3 length is 13 residues. J lost 7 bases, V lost 7 bases, and 9 bases had no gene match. The germline CDR1 and CDR2 sequences are MNHEY and SVGEGT. DNA for the CDR3: TGTGCCAGCATCCAGGGGGGGCTCGGTGAAGCTTTCTTT. It is translated as CASIQGGLGEAFF.

The V and J genes are TRBV6-5 and TRBJ2-3; D is possibly TRBD1 or TRBD2 (6 bases each). V lost 7 bases to trimming and J lost 0 bases, with 11 bases between them. Germline values: CDR1 MNHEY, CDR2 SVGAGI. The CDR3 sequence is 14 residues long. The CDR3 nucleotides read TGTGCCAGCAACGGGGGCTATAGCACAGATACGCAGTATTTT. It is translated as CASNGGYSTDTQYF.

The chain combines TRBV6-2 or TRBV6-3 with TRBJ2-1, with 12 bases fitting TRBD2. J gave up 6 bases and V 6 bases, and 6 bases lay outside the gene matches. Per the germline V gene, CDR1 is MNHEY and CDR2 is SVGEGT. This CDR3 is built from 15 residues. The CDR3 bases are TGTGCCAGCAGCTGTACTAGCGGGGGGCGCAATGAGCAGTTCTTC. Its translation: CASSCTSGGRNEQFF.

This chain joins TRBV24-1 and TRBJ2-1, with 11 bases fitting TRBD1. Germline CDR1 reads KGHDR; CDR2 reads SFDVKD. This CDR3 is 19 amino acids long. The V segment lost 5 bases and the J segment 1 base; nucleotides outside the gene matches: 12. The CDR3 loop is CATSGEGQGDWFSYNEQFF. DNA for the CDR3: TGTGCCACCAGTGGTGAGGGACAGGGGGATTGGTTTTCCTACAATGAGCAGTTCTTC.

This clonotype was seen repeatedly, ten times or more. The V and J genes are TRBV7-2 and TRBJ2-1; maybe TRBD1 (6 bases). Germline V gene data show CDR1 as SGHTA and CDR2 as FQGNSA. Trimming pared 2 bases from V and 10 bases from J, leaving 21 bases between. This CDR3 is built from 16 residues. The CDR3 sequence is CASSLSLGYRRGEQFF. The DNA of the CDR3 is TGTGCCAGCAGCTTAAGTCTGGGCTATCGTAGGGGGGAGCAGTTCTTC.

This clonotype came up many times. The chain links TRBV9 to TRBJ2-2; D is ambiguous. The CDR3 contains 12 residues. Germline CDR1 is SGDLS and CDR2 is YYNGEE. V shed 4 bases and J shed 5 bases, with 6 bases lying between them. The CDR3 region has the DNA TGTGCCAGCAGCCCCCGGACCGGGGAGCTGTTTTTT. Translation gives CASSPRTGELFF.

The chain joins TRBV9 to TRBJ2-1, with 10 bases identical to TRBD2. Germline CDR1 SGDLS, CDR2 YYNGEE. V dropped 3 bases and J dropped 4; count of bases not matched to a gene: 7. This CDR3 has 16 amino acids. The CDR3: CASSAPLAGVYNEQFF. The DNA for the CDR3 is TGTGCCAGCAGCGCCCCCCTAGCGGGAGTTTACAATGAGCAGTTCTTC.

The table lists this clonotype with a few counts. The V and J genes are TRBV2 and TRBJ2-3; D assignment may be TRBD1 or TRBD2 (5 bases each). Germline V CDR1 and CDR2: SNHLY, FYNNEI. Trimming pared 6 bases from V and 2 bases from J, leaving 9 bases between. The CDR3 is 13 residues long. Written as DNA, the CDR3 is TGTGCCAGCAGAGGGGACCCCACAGATACGCAGTATTTT. It is translated as CASRGDPTDTQYF.

The chain uses TRBV11-3 and TRBJ2-5; D is unclear. Germline CDR1 SGHNT, CDR2 YENEEA. The V gene lost 0 bases and the J gene lost 5 bases, with 10 bases spanning the gap. The length of the CDR3 is 14 residues. CDR3 loop: CASSLDYGVETQYF. The CDR3 nucleotides are TGTGCCAGCAGCTTAGATTATGGAGTTGAGACCCAGTACTTC.

This clonotype came up a few times. The chain couples TRBV6-5 to TRBJ2-3; no definite D call. Germline lookup yields CDR1 MNHEY and CDR2 SVGAGI. Deletions cut 2 bases from V and 2 bases from J, with 8 bases between. The CDR3 contains 14 residues. The CDR3 DNA reads as TGTGCCAGCAGTTACGGGCGGTACACAGATACGCAGTATTTT. It translates to CASSYGRYTDTQYF.

The chain couples TRBV9 to TRBJ2-5; 7 bases match TRBD2. The CDR3 totals 13 residues. Germline lookup yields CDR1 SGDLS and CDR2 YYNGEE. The trim removed 0 bases at V and 5 bases at J, leaving 1 base unmatched. As DNA, the CDR3 is TGTGCCAGCAGCGTAGAAGCGGGGGAGACCCAGTACTTC. It encodes CASSVEAGETQYF.

The chain uses TRBV6-5 and TRBJ1-1; 7 bases map to TRBD1. Unmatched junction bases numbered 9, after V lost 5 bases and J lost 6 bases. The CDR3 is 14 amino acids. Germline CDR1 is MNHEY and CDR2 is SVGAGI. The CDR3 here is CASSALTGDPEAFF. CDR3 sequence (DNA): TGTGCCAGCAGTGCGCTAACAGGGGATCCTGAAGCTTTCTTT.

The V call is TRBV7-8, the J call TRBJ2-1; D is possibly TRBD2 (8 bases). The CDR3 runs 20 residues. CDR1 and CDR2 (germline): SGHVS, FQNEAQ. V was cut by 5 bases and J by 7 bases, with 33 bases left in between. The CDR3 DNA sequence: TGTGCCAGCAGCCCAACCCCTGGGACAGTGCGAAGACTAGCGCGGAATGAGCAGTTCTTC. This sequence encodes CASSPTPGTVRRLARNEQFF.

The V and J genes are TRBV4-3 and TRBJ2-4; 8 bases are a match to TRBD2. Germline-derived CDR1 and CDR2 are LGHNA and YSLEER. Losses at the gene ends were 1 base for V and 11 bases for J; bases not matched to a gene: 10. This CDR3 comprises 15 residues. The CDR3 here is CASSQGGLAANVQYF. CDR3 coding DNA: TGCGCCAGCAGCCAAGGAGGACTAGCCGCGAACGTTCAGTACTTC.

The chain recombines TRBV6-5 with TRBJ1-4, with TRBD1 identical over 8 bases. The CDR3 has 14 residues. V shed 6 bases and J 8 bases; nucleotides not matched to a gene: 8. Germline lookup yields CDR1 MNHEY and CDR2 SVGAGI. CDR3 sequence reads: CASRSSGGGEKLFF. In nucleotides, the CDR3 is TGTGCCAGCAGATCATCAGGGGGCGGAGAAAAACTGTTTTTT.

This clonotype was observed a handful of times. The chain has TRBV20-1 and TRBJ2-1; 13 bases match TRBD2. V gave up 4 bases and J gave up 13 bases; unmatched junction bases: 13. Per the germline V gene, CDR1 is DFQATT and CDR2 is SNEGSKA (reference sequence). This CDR3 has 15 residues. Here the CDR3 DNA reads TGCAGTGCTACTCATCCAACTAGCGGGGGGGCCCAACAGTTCTTC. Translated: CSATHPTSGGAQQFF.

In this sample, this clonotype turned up a few times. The V and J genes are TRBV11-2 and TRBJ2-1, with a possible D match to TRBD2 (5 bases). V was pared by 1 base and J by 5 bases, with 9 bases between. CDR3 length: 14 amino acids. The germline V gene has CDR1 SGHAT and CDR2 FQNNGV. As DNA, the CDR3 is TGTGCCAGCAGCTTAGCATACGGGAACAATGAGCAGTTCTTC. Protein sequence: CASSLAYGNNEQFF. Full variable domain (remainder filled in from reference TRBV11-2 and TRBJ2-1): EAGVAQSPRYKIIEKRQSVAFWCNPISGHATLYWYQQILGQGPKLLIQFQNNGVVDDSQLPKDRFSAERLKGVDSTLKIQPAKLEDSAVYLCASSLAYGNNEQFFGPGTRLTVL.

This clonotype was observed a few times. V and J are TRBV24-1 and TRBJ1-5; D is uncertain. V lost 4 bases and J 11 bases, leaving 14 bases between the germline ends. The germline CDR1 and CDR2 sequences are KGHDR and SFDVKD. This CDR3 is built from 13 residues. The CDR3 nucleotides read TGTGCCACCAGTGACCCGACGGTTTTAACCCAGCATTTT. Encoded protein: CATSDPTVLTQHF.

This clonotype was counted between two and nine times. The rearrangement joins TRBV12-3 or TRBV12-4 to TRBJ2-1; 10 bases line up with TRBD1. The CDR3 contains 15 residues. V dropped 5 bases and J dropped 7; count of bases not matched to a gene: 8. The CDR3 region has the DNA TGTGCCAGCAGTAGGACAGGGGGACTAAGTAATGAGCAGTTCTTC. It encodes CASSRTGGLSNEQFF.

The rearrangement joins TRBV4-2 to TRBJ2-3, with 8 positions matching TRBD2. Trimming cost V 1 base and J 6 bases; bases outside gene matches: 6. CDR1 LGHNA and CDR2 YNFKEQ come from the germline V gene. The CDR3 has 15 residues. CDR3 DNA sequence: TGTGCCAGCAGCCAAGGAAAGCGGGAGTCGGATACGCAGTATTTT. It specifies CASSQGKRESDTQYF.

The rearrangement uses TRBV6-4 and TRBJ2-3; 8 positions match TRBD2. The germline V gene encodes CDR1 MRHNA and CDR2 SNTAGT. V dropped 7 bases and J dropped 1; count of bases not matched to a gene: 4. This CDR3 has 14 residues. The DNA for the CDR3 is TGTGCCAGCAAAGCTAGCGGGCGCACAGATACGCAGTATTTT. This gives the protein CASKASGRTDTQYF.

This clonotype appeared a few times. This chain uses TRBV27 with TRBJ2-7, with TRBD1 matching 7 bases. V trimming: 6 bases; J trimming: 5 bases; junction bases outside the gene matches: 13. Germline CDR1 is MNHEY and CDR2 is SMNVEV (reference sequence). This CDR3 comprises 15 residues. The DNA for the CDR3 is TGTGCCAGCAGACCACTCGACAGGGATTTCCACGAGCAGTACTTC. Translated: CASRPLDRDFHEQYF.

This clonotype has a handful of counts. This chain connects TRBV5-1 to TRBJ1-1, with unresolved D. The CDR3 loop spans 14 amino acids. V lost 2 bases, J lost 0 bases, and 8 bases lay in between. CDR1 and CDR2 from the germline V gene are SGHRS and YFSETQ. CDR3 protein: CASSFGKMNTEAFF. The DNA for the CDR3 is TGCGCCAGCAGCTTCGGCAAGATGAACACTGAAGCTTTCTTT.

This chain joins TRBV4-2 and TRBJ1-3, with D possibly matching TRBD1 (6 bases). CDR3 length equals 15 residues. Looked up from germline, CDR1 is LGHNA and CDR2 is YNFKEQ. V was cut by 5 bases and J by 4 bases, with 15 bases left in between. CDR3 residues: CASSGRTGPGNTIYF. The CDR3 nucleotides are TGTGCCAGCAGCGGCAGAACAGGGCCGGGAAACACCATATATTTT.